This T cell receptor beta chain stems from a study of blood T cells in healthy people across ages. Using a J-beta primer mix together with a sample-barcoded 5' primer, a second PCR was run for about 6 to 11 cycles. Via MiXCR, TCRdb re-called the 5' RACE reads, giving one row per CDR3 protein. The data show some 1.7 million distinct CDR3 sequences, with approximately 30% seen just once and 7.7% held by the top ten. The length of the CDR3 is 14 residues. As for this clonotype: A read error is possible here, since a much larger clone lies one base away.

This sequence was found in a woman aged 25-40 years in good health. This sequence joins TRBV12-3 or TRBV12-4 and TRBJ2-1, with D uncertain. Material: blood. DNA of the CDR3: TGTGCCAGCAGGTTAGGCTGGACCTACAATGAGCAGTTCTTC. Amino acids: CASRLGWTYNEQFF.